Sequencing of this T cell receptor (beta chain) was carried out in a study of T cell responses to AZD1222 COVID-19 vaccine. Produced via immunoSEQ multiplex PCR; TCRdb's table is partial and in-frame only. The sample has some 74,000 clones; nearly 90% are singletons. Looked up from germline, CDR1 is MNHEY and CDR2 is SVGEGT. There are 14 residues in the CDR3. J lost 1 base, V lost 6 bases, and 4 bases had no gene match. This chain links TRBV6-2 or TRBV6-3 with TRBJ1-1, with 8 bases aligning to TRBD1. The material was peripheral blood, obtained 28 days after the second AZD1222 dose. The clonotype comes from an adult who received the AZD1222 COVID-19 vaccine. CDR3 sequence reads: CASSSTGENTEAFF. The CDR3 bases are TGTGCCAGCAGCTCGACAGGGGAGAACACTGAAGCTTTCTTT.